This T cell receptor (beta chain) came from a study of Ad26.COV2.S vaccination and SARS-CoV-2 variants. Study-level background: Intramuscular Ad26.COV2.S doses were given once or twice, 56 days apart.

Treatment: roughly 18 received Ad26.COV2.S at low or high dose, single or two shots; five or six received placebo; per-sample allocation not given. All samples were drawn on day 63, counting from the first vaccine or placebo injection. Spike of the Wuhan-strain SARS-CoV-2 was expressed by an Ad26 vector, which formed the vaccine. Study observations and caveats: Substantial breadth was reported for post-vaccination spike-specific CD8+ and CD4+ T cells.

Clones were sequenced by immunoSEQ multiplex PCR, and TCRdb holds only the in-frame ones, with some missing. The sample lists about 400,000 clones, 89% seen once, with 1.9% in the top ten. A single count supports this clone. Its antigen is not identified. Germline CDR1 and CDR2: SGHRS and YFSETQ. This CDR3 contains 13 residues. V was pared by 0 bases and J by 3 bases, with 3 bases between. The chain joins TRBV5-1 to TRBJ2-2; D is unclear. The sequences come from peripheral blood, collected in a trial of Ad26.COV2.S vaccine versus placebo. The TCR comes from a person between 18 and 65 years old who received the Ad26.COV2.S COVID-19 vaccine or a placebo. CDR3: CASSLGYTGELFF. The CDR3 DNA reads as TGCGCCAGCAGCTTGGGTTACACCGGGGAGCTGTTTTTT.